This T cell receptor (beta chain) was sequenced during a study of T cell responses to AZD1222 COVID-19 vaccine. Doses given second, at about 4 or about 12 weeks, were pooled. Germline loops: CDR1 SGHNT, CDR2 YENEEA. Between the trimmed V and J ends, which lost 5 bases and 5 bases, there was a span of 11 bases. There are 13 residues in the CDR3. The data were produced by immunoSEQ multiplex PCR, yet TCRdb's version contains in-frame clones alone and is incomplete. The repertoire holds around 140,000 clones, with 91% as singletons. Overall study findings and caveats: Only a handful of individuals given AZD1222 were seropositive at baseline. Samples come after the peak T cell response, not at day 14.

As to this clone: The antigen is undetermined.

The source of this sequence is an adult who received the AZD1222 COVID-19 vaccine. The sequences come from peripheral blood, collected 28 days after the second AZD1222 dose. The V gene is TRBV11-3, the J gene TRBJ2-3; D might be TRBD2 (6 bases). The CDR3 region is CASSPPGVDTQYF. CDR3 bases: TGTGCCAGCAGCCCGCCGGGGGTAGATACGCAGTATTTT.